These 24 T cell receptor beta chains originate from one sample sequenced in a study of regulatory T cells in long-lasting Graves disease. The time point denotes: persistent/refractory GD, antithyroid drugs over 5 years with positive TRAb. Construction of the TCR library relied on RNA isolated from PBMCs. Combining iRepertoire HTBI primers with Arm-PCR of CDR3 regions, the authors built TCR beta libraries. Via MiXCR, TCRdb re-called the multiplex PCR reads, giving one row per CDR3 protein. In the table there are about 430,000 distinct CDR3 sequences, 20% to 25% of which are singletons. Source: peripheral blood mononuclear cells (PBMCs), taken when the disease was refractory, from a patient treated with antithyroid drugs. The receptors originated from a female donor with Graves disease.

The chain is built from TRBV18 and TRBJ2-5, with TRBD2 matching over 7 bases. V lost 4 bases, J lost 1 base, and 9 bases stayed unmatched. The germline CDR1 and CDR2 sequences are KGHSH and LQKENI. CDR3 length equals 16 residues. The CDR3 spells CASSLGLTDSQETQYF. The CDR3, as DNA: TGTGCCAGCTCACTGGGACTAACGGATAGCCAAGAGACCCAGTACTTC.

The chain has TRBV7-9 and TRBJ1-1; perhaps TRBD1 as D (5 bases). This CDR3 is 15 amino acids long. Germline V CDR1 and CDR2: SEHNR, FQNEAQ (reference sequence). Trimming took off 1 base at V and 4 bases at J, with 13 bases between the two ends. DNA of the CDR3: TGTGCCAGCAGCTTAGGAGGAGGGGTCGCCACTGAAGCTTTCTTT. It yields the protein CASSLGGGVATEAFF. The variable domain in full, completed from reference TRBV7-9 and TRBJ1-1, reads DTGVSQNPRHKITKRGQNVTFRCDPISEHNRLYWYRQTLGQGPEFLTYFQNEAQLEKSRLLSDRFSAERPKGSFSTLEIQRTEQGDSAMYLCASSLGGGVATEAFFGQGTRLTVV.

This clonotype was found many times. The chain combines TRBV28 with TRBJ1-5, with 7 nucleotides matching TRBD1. The CDR3 spans 15 residues. V dropped 2 bases and J dropped 6; count of bases not matched to a gene: 7. In germline, CDR1 is MDHEN, CDR2 SYDVKM. CDR3 residues: CASSLRQGGGQPQHF. CDR3 nucleotide sequence: TGTGCCAGCAGTTTACGGCAGGGGGGCGGTCAGCCCCAGCATTTT. Filled out from reference TRBV28 and TRBJ1-5, the complete variable domain reads DVKVTQSSRYLVKRTGEKVFLECVQDMDHENMFWYRQDPGLGLRLIYFSYDVKMKEKGDIPEGYSVSREKKERFSLILESASTNQTSMYLCASSLRQGGGQPQHFGDGTRLSIL.

This clonotype was recorded at least ten times. The genes are TRBV29-1 and TRBJ2-2; 10 bases map to TRBD1. CDR1 is SQVTM and CDR2 is ANQGSEA in the germline V gene. There are 15 residues in the CDR3. With 7 bases clipped from V and 1 base from J, the junction kept 6 bases outside the gene matches. CDR3 region: CSGQGAQGNTGELFF. DNA for the CDR3: TGCAGCGGACAGGGGGCCCAAGGGAACACCGGGGAGCTGTTTTTT.

On this clonotype itself: This probably arose from a read error, given a far larger clone one base away. The chain carries TRBV11-1 and TRBJ2-4; tentative D call: TRBD1 (6 bases). The end of the DNA aligns better with TRBJ2-5, so the J call may be wrong. Germline V gene sequence: CDR1 SGHAT, CDR2 FQDESV (reference sequence). The CDR3 has 13 residues. The CDR3 nucleotides read TGTGCCGGCAGCTTACCAGGGGAAGAGACCCAGTACTTC. It codes for CAGSLPGEETQYF.

Only a few counts were recorded for this clonotype. The rearrangement links TRBV18 to TRBJ1-1; D is perhaps TRBD1 (6 bases). Germline V gene sequence: CDR1 KGHSH, CDR2 LQKENI. CDR3 length equals 15 residues. V lost 5 bases and J 3 bases, leaving 16 bases between the germline ends. CDR3 sequence: CASSSQGKLYTEAFF. CDR3 sequence (DNA): TGTGCCAGCTCATCACAGGGAAAGTTATACACTGAAGCTTTCTTT.

The rearrangement uses TRBV12-3 or TRBV12-4 and TRBJ1-3; D is unclear. V lost 5 bases and J lost 0, with 20 bases in between. The CDR3 sequence is 18 residues long. CDR3 nucleotides: TGTGCCAGCAGTAGGTCCTCCCGTATAACGACCTCTGGAAACACCATATATTTT. It yields the protein CASSRSSRITTSGNTIYF.

This clonotype was recorded at least ten times. CDR3 sequence: CASSLILASNEKLFF. CDR3 sequence (DNA): TGTGCCAGCAGTTTAATCTTAGCTTCTAATGAAAAACTGTTTTTT. The genes are TRBV27 and TRBJ1-4; D unresolved. V was trimmed by 2 bases and J by 3 bases, leaving 10 bases between them. Germline loops: CDR1 MNHEY, CDR2 SMNVEV (reference sequence). The CDR3 runs 15 residues.

This clonotype was observed many times. The chain recombines TRBV27 with TRBJ1-6; D unresolved. The ends were cut back, 2 bases at V and 7 bases at J, with 12 bases in the middle. The CDR3 is made up of 15 amino acids. Germline CDR1 MNHEY, CDR2 SMNVEV (reference sequence). CDR3 sequence (DNA): TGTGCCAGCAGTTTAACGTTCCGCGAAAATTCACCCCTCCACTTT. It is translated as CASSLTFRENSPLHF.

This clonotype was counted at least ten times. The chain uses TRBV27 and TRBJ1-2; 7 bases agree with TRBD1. Trimming took 8 bases from V and 5 from J; bases not matched to a gene: 8. The CDR3 has 13 amino acids. From germline, CDR1 is MNHEY and CDR2 SMNVEV (reference sequence). The CDR3 DNA follows: TGTGCCAGCGGACGGGGACAGTCTTATGGCTACACCTTC. Translated, it gives CASGRGQSYGYTF.

Many counts were recorded for this clonotype. The chain links TRBV27 to TRBJ1-5, with a tentative D call TRBD1 (5 bases). V was shortened by 5 bases and J by 5 bases, with 16 bases between the two germline ends. This CDR3 has 15 amino acids. Germline-derived CDR1 and CDR2 are MNHEY and SMNVEV (reference sequence). The chain's CDR3 is CASSPDPGGDQPQHF. The CDR3, as DNA: TGTGCCAGCAGTCCAGACCCCGGGGGAGATCAGCCCCAGCATTTT.

This clonotype was counted ten times or more. DNA of the CDR3: TGTGCCAGCAGCCAAGAATGGGGGGCGCGGACTGAAGCTTTCTTT. Protein: CASSQEWGARTEAFF. V and J are TRBV14 and TRBJ1-1; D perhaps matches TRBD1 (6 bases). V was trimmed by 0 bases and J by 5 bases, leaving 13 bases between them. The CDR3 covers 15 residues. Germline lookup yields CDR1 SGHDN and CDR2 FVKESK.

This clonotype was seen a few times. V usage is TRBV14 and J usage is TRBJ2-2; 7 bases align to TRBD1. The CDR3 spans 16 residues. Germline CDR1 is SGHDN and CDR2 is FVKESK. Unmatched junction bases numbered 5, after V lost 3 bases and J lost 1 base. The CDR3, as DNA: TGTGCCAGCAGCCAGGGTCGGACAGGGAACACCGGGGAGCTGTTTTTT. Translating it yields CASSQGRTGNTGELFF. The full variable domain, rest sourced from reference TRBV14 and TRBJ2-2, is EAGVTQFPSHSVIEKGQTVTLRCDPISGHDNLYWYRRVMGKEIKFLLHFVKESKQDESGMPNNRFLAERTGGTYSTLKVQPAELEDSGVYFCASSQGRTGNTGELFFGEGSRLTVL.

The CDR3 DNA reads as TGCAGTGCTCCGAGGGGGGGGGACGGGGAGCTGTTTTTT. It is translated as CSAPRGGDGELFF. This rearrangement joins TRBV20-1 to TRBJ2-2; maybe TRBD2 (7 bases). The CDR3 runs 13 residues. Germline-derived CDR1 and CDR2 are DFQATT and SNEGSKA (reference sequence). V was shortened by 5 bases and J by 7 bases, with 14 bases between the two germline ends.

In its sample, this clonotype was seen many times. The chain carries TRBV3-1 and TRBJ2-5, with TRBD2 identical over 12 bases. This CDR3 region has 15 residues. Germline-derived CDR1 and CDR2 are LGHDT and YNNKEL (reference sequence). V was clipped by 4 bases and J by 2 bases; unmatched bases: 2. The CDR3, as DNA: TGTGCCAGCAGCCGCGGACTAGCGGGACAAGAGACCCAGTACTTC. It yields the protein CASSRGLAGQETQYF.

The chain carries TRBV30 and TRBJ2-7, with TRBD1 as a possible D gene (6 bases). Trimming shortened V by 0 bases and J by 4 bases, and 16 bases separated the two germline ends. The CDR3 length is 15 residues. Germline V lookup: CDR1 GTSNPN, CDR2 SVGIG (reference sequence). CDR3 loop: CAWSVPGAGEYEQYF. CDR3 sequence (DNA): TGTGCCTGGAGTGTACCTGGTGCAGGGGAATACGAGCAGTACTTC. The variable domain in full, completed from reference TRBV30 and TRBJ2-7, reads SQTIHQWPATLVQPVGSPLSLECTVEGTSNPNLYWYRQAAGRGLQLLFYSVGIGQISSEVPQNLSASRPQDRQFILSSKKLLLSDSGFYLCAWSVPGAGEYEQYFGPGTRLTVT.

This clonotype was counted many times. The CDR3 bases are TGTGCCTGGAGTGCCGGGCTCGGTGGCTACACCTTC. This encodes CAWSAGLGGYTF. The chain links TRBV30 to TRBJ1-2; D is unresolved. The ends were cut back, 1 base at V and 7 bases at J, with 10 bases in the middle. Germline CDR1 and CDR2: GTSNPN and SVGIG (reference sequence). CDR3 length: 12 amino acids. The entire variable domain, with the rest obtained from reference TRBV30 and TRBJ1-2, is as follows: SQTIHQWPATLVQPVGSPLSLECTVEGTSNPNLYWYRQAAGRGLQLLFYSVGIGQISSEVPQNLSASRPQDRQFILSSKKLLLSDSGFYLCAWSAGLGGYTFGSGTRLTVV.

This clonotype has a handful of counts. The gene calls are TRBV25-1 and TRBJ2-2, with 7 bases identical to TRBD1. Germline V lookup: CDR1 MGHDK, CDR2 SYGVNS. The V segment lost 6 bases and the J segment 4 bases; nucleotides outside the gene matches: 8. The CDR3 loop spans 15 amino acids. DNA of the CDR3: TGTGCCAGCAGCTCTTCACAGGGGAGCACCGGGGAGCTGTTTTTT. It codes for CASSSSQGSTGELFF.

The chain recombines TRBV4-1 with TRBJ2-3; D uncertain. CDR1 is MGHRA, CDR2 YSYEKL, per germline. The CDR3 runs 15 residues. V gave up 5 bases and J gave up 1 base, with 13 bases separating them. CDR3 DNA sequence: TGCGCCAGCAGCTACCAATCACTCCGCACAGATACGCAGTATTTT. As protein: CASSYQSLRTDTQYF.

This clonotype came up many times. This chain joins TRBV12-3 or TRBV12-4 and TRBJ2-7, with TRBD1 as a possible D gene (7 bases). The CDR3 is made up of 13 amino acids. V was cut by 8 bases and J by 0 bases, with 11 bases left in between. The CDR3 protein is CASAGTDSYEQYF. The CDR3 DNA reads TGTGCCAGCGCGGGGACAGACTCCTACGAGCAGTACTTC.

This clonotype occurred many times. This chain uses TRBV25-1 with TRBJ2-5; maybe TRBD1 (6 bases). Between the trimmed V and J ends, which lost 4 bases and 6 bases, there was a span of 12 bases. The CDR3 consists of 13 residues. CDR1 MGHDK and CDR2 SYGVNS come from the germline V gene. CDR3 protein: CASSVTGLQTQYF. The CDR3 region has the DNA TGTGCCAGCAGTGTTACAGGGTTGCAGACCCAGTACTTC.

About this clonotype: A much larger clone differs by one base, so this may be a read error. This rearrangement joins TRBV10-3 to TRBJ1-5, with 10 bases matching TRBD1. Germline CDR1 reads ENHRY; CDR2 reads SYGVKD. The CDR3 is made up of 15 amino acids. V trimming: 5 bases; J trimming: 3 bases; junction bases outside the gene matches: 4. The chain's CDR3 is CAISPGTGVNQPQHF. CDR3 coding DNA: TGTGCCATCAGTCCCGGGACAGGGGTCAATCAGCCCCAGCATTTT.

This clonotype has ten or more counts. This chain joins TRBV3-1 and TRBJ1-2, with unresolved D. The ends were cut back, 3 bases at V and 6 bases at J, with 17 bases in the middle. The CDR3 sequence is 15 residues long. Germline V lookup: CDR1 LGHDT, CDR2 YNNKEL (reference sequence). The DNA for the CDR3 is TGTGCCAGCAGCCAGGTGTCTATGATTAAGGATGGCTACACCTTC. Translating gives CASSQVSMIKDGYTF. Using reference TRBV3-1 and TRBJ1-2 for the parts outside the CDR3, the full variable domain is DTAVSQTPKYLVTQMGNDKSIKCEQNLGHDTMYWYKQDSKKFLKIMFSYNNKELIINETVPNRFSPKSPDKAHLNLHINSLELGDSAVYFCASSQVSMIKDGYTFGSGTRLTVV.

This clonotype was recorded at least ten times. The chain has TRBV12-3 or TRBV12-4 and TRBJ2-5, with 7 nucleotides matching TRBD2. The CDR3 loop spans 14 amino acids. Trimming removed 3 bases from V and 4 bases from J; junction bases left unmatched: 5. Written as DNA, the CDR3 is TGTGCCAGCAGTTTTCGCGGGAGTAGAGAGACCCAGTACTTC. It codes for CASSFRGSRETQYF.